The 11 T cell receptor beta chains below all came from one sample that was sequenced in a study of T-cell memory formation after mild COVID-19 (dated by TCRdb to about 2021). Library preparation employed 5' RACE. Sequencing was performed on an Illumina NovaSeq 6000. TCRdb's own reprocessing of the public reads used fastp at Q25 and MiXCR and kept productive beta chains. All rows with the same CDR3 protein become a single entry with the most common DNA and genes. The sample table lists roughly 280,000 distinct CDR3 sequences, under 20% of them with a count of one. The ten top clones hold 20% to 25% of the sample. Material: PBMCs or a T cell subset sorted from them (not recorded which). These receptors came from a man younger than 35 who had mild COVID-19 (a few samples of this study predate the infection). The sample titles of this study are shuffled in the database, so cell type and time point are left out; the donor was told from shared clones.

There are a few counts of this clonotype. The chain carries TRBV20-1 and TRBJ2-3, with TRBD2 matching 12 bases. The CDR3 sequence is 17 residues long. CDR1 DFQATT and CDR2 SNEGSKA come from the germline V gene (reference sequence). J gave up 0 bases and V 6 bases, and 10 bases lay outside the gene matches. The CDR3 reads CSARGLAGGWSTDTQYF. The CDR3 DNA reads TGCAGTGCCCGCGGGCTAGCGGGGGGGTGGAGCACAGATACGCAGTATTTT.

This clonotype was recorded a few times. This chain uses TRBV12-3 or TRBV12-4 with TRBJ2-3; possibly TRBD1 for D (6 bases). The CDR3 sequence is 12 residues long. V was shortened by 7 bases and J by 6 bases, with 11 bases between the two germline ends. CDR3 nucleotides: TGTGCCAGCACCAGGACAGCCGATACGCAGTATTTT. It yields the protein CASTRTADTQYF.

This clonotype was seen a few times. The chain couples TRBV6-4 to TRBJ2-1; 8 bases fit TRBD2. Unmatched junction bases numbered 7, after V lost 4 bases and J lost 2 bases. This CDR3 contains 16 residues. Germline V lookup: CDR1 MRHNA, CDR2 SNTAGT. CDR3 loop: CASSALSGGTYNEQFF. The DNA of the CDR3 is TGTGCCAGCAGTGCCCTCAGCGGGGGAACCTACAATGAGCAGTTCTTC.

This sequence joins TRBV20-1 and TRBJ2-3; the D gene could be TRBD1 or TRBD2 (7 bases each). CDR3 length equals 15 residues. CDR1 and CDR2 from the germline V gene are DFQATT and SNEGSKA (reference sequence). The V and J ends lost 5 bases and 1 base respectively, with 16 bases between them. The chain's CDR3 is CSAVRQGGGTDTQYF. The DNA of the CDR3 is TGCAGTGCTGTAAGACAGGGAGGGGGCACAGATACGCAGTATTTT.

This clonotype was picked up a small number of times. J is TRBJ2-1 and V is TRBV12-3 or TRBV12-4, with 9 nucleotides matching TRBD1. CDR3 length: 14 residues. Trimming at V came to 5 bases and at J to 5 bases, leaving 4 bases not matched to a gene. The CDR3 DNA follows: TGTGCCAGCAGTGTGTGGACAGGGGACAATGAGCAGTTCTTC. Translating gives CASSVWTGDNEQFF.

V gene TRBV5-1 combines with J gene TRBJ1-4; tentatively, D is TRBD1 (5 bases). V lost 0 bases to trimming and J lost 8 bases, with 11 bases between them. The V gene's germline CDR1 is SGHRS and CDR2 YFSETQ. The CDR3 has 14 amino acids. The chain's CDR3 is CASSLGQGDEKLFF. In nucleotides, the CDR3 is TGCGCCAGCAGCTTGGGGCAGGGAGACGAAAAACTGTTTTTT. Supplemented by reference TRBV5-1 and TRBJ1-4, the full variable domain reads KAGVTQTPRYLIKTRGQQVTLSCSPISGHRSVSWYQQTPGQGLQFLFEYFSETQRNKGNFPGRFSGRQFSNSRSEMNVSTLELGDSALYLCASSLGQGDEKLFFGSGTQLSVL.

This sequence joins TRBV6-6 and TRBJ2-7; D perhaps matches TRBD1 (6 bases). In germline, CDR1 is MNHNY, CDR2 SVGAGI (reference sequence). There are 14 residues in the CDR3. Trimming took 7 bases from V and 0 from J, leaving 13 bases between them. The CDR3 is CASTDDRISYEQYF. The CDR3 nucleotides are TGTGCCAGCACCGACGACAGGATCTCCTACGAGCAGTACTTC.

This chain joins TRBV6-5 and TRBJ2-3, with TRBD2 matching over 8 bases. The CDR3 has 15 amino acids. Per the germline V gene, CDR1 is MNHEY and CDR2 is SVGAGI. Losses at the gene ends were 1 base for V and 3 bases for J; bases not matched to a gene: 3. As DNA, the CDR3 is TGTGCCAGCAGTTACTGGCGGGGGGCAACAGATACGCAGTATTTT. Its translation: CASSYWRGATDTQYF.

This chain links TRBV21-1 with TRBJ1-6. TRBV21-1 is a pseudogene locus. The CDR3 loop spans 13 amino acids. The DNA for the CDR3 is TGTGCCAGCAGCAAAGAGGGCTGGTCACCCCTCCACTTT. Its translation: CASSKEGWSPLHF.

This clonotype was detected only a few times. V and J are TRBV7-9 and TRBJ2-5, with 8 bases aligning to TRBD2. This CDR3 region has 17 residues. Germline CDR1 is SEHNR and CDR2 is FQNEAQ (reference sequence). J gave up 5 bases and V 4 bases, and 15 bases lay outside the gene matches. CDR3 DNA sequence: TGTGCCAGCAGCTCCCTCGGGGGGGGCACGTCTCAGGAGACCCAGTACTTC. Translation: CASSSLGGGTSQETQYF. Looking up the rest from reference TRBV7-9 and TRBJ2-5 gives the full variable domain: DTGVSQNPRHKITKRGQNVTFRCDPISEHNRLYWYRQTLGQGPEFLTYFQNEAQLEKSRLLSDRFSAERPKGSFSTLEIQRTEQGDSAMYLCASSSLGGGTSQETQYFGPGTRLLVL.

V gene TRBV12-3 or TRBV12-4 combines with J gene TRBJ2-2; no clear D gene. The CDR3 totals 15 residues. V lost 4 bases and J 6 bases, leaving 15 bases between the germline ends. The CDR3 reads CASSSVSRFPGELFF. The CDR3 region has the DNA TGTGCCAGCAGTTCAGTCTCCCGGTTCCCCGGGGAGCTGTTTTTT.